These T cell receptor beta chains were read from a single sample in a study of early T cells in non-severe SARS-CoV-2 infection. TCRdb passed the 5' RACE reads through MiXCR, listing each CDR3 protein once. The sample consists of about 50,000 distinct CDR3 sequences, 6.5% of them appearing once. This sample comprised whole blood, obtained at baseline. The receptors were sampled from an adult who was a healthcare worker with PCR-confirmed SARS-CoV-2 infection or an uninfected control (not recorded which). Each CDR3 is given with its conserved first and last residue. The order of the fields is V gene, D gene, clone size, J gene, CDR3 DNA, CDR3 protein. A D gene is named only where the DNA matches it firmly. Where a row states a size, it is once, few, many or the class of an expanded clone; other rows omit it.

>TRBV5-1|NA|many|TRBJ1-4
TGCGCCAGCAGCCCGGACAGCAATGAAAAACTGTTTTTT
CASSPDSNEKLFF
>TRBV6-5|NA|few|TRBJ1-6
TGTGCCAGCAGTTACGCCCCAAATTCACCCCTCCACTTT
CASSYAPNSPLHF
>TRBV19|NA|NA|TRBJ2-2
TGTGCCAGTAGTATATTCAGCCGGACCGGGGAGCTGTTTTTT
CASSIFSRTGELFF
>TRBV11-2|NA|many|TRBJ2-3
TGTGCCAGCAGCATGGCTATCCTCACAGATACGCAGTATTTT
CASSMAILTDTQYF
>TRBV5-1|TRBD1|many|TRBJ2-7
TGCGCCAGCAGCTTGGGGACAGGGGTTGACGAGCAGTACTTC
CASSLGTGVDEQYF
>TRBV7-2|NA|NA|TRBJ2-1
TGTGCCAGCAGCTCGGGGTCCTACAATGAGCAGTTCTTC
CASSSGSYNEQFF
>TRBV6-5|TRBD2|few|TRBJ2-3
TGTGCCAGCAGTTACTCGCGGGGGGATTTTGATACGCAGTATTTT
CASSYSRGDFDTQYF
>TRBV6-1|NA|NA|TRBJ1-1
TGTGCCAGCAGCCCAGGAGGACAGTCCCGGACTGAAGCTTTCTTT
CASSPGGQSRTEAFF
>TRBV6-1|TRBD2|few|TRBJ2-7
TGTGCCAGCACCGGGACTAGCCTGGCCGAGCAGTACTTC
CASTGTSLAEQYF
>TRBV6-6|TRBD1|few|TRBJ2-4
TGTGCCAGCAGTCGACAGGGTAGTGGGGCCAAAAACATTCAGTACTTC
CASSRQGSGAKNIQYF
>TRBV19|NA|many|TRBJ2-3
TGTGCCAGTGGCGTGACCAGAGATACGCAGTATTTT
CASGVTRDTQYF
>TRBV6-6|TRBD1|few|TRBJ2-3
TGTGCCAGCAGTCGACAGGGGGCGACAGATACGCAGTATTTT
CASSRQGATDTQYF
>TRBV19|NA|NA|TRBJ2-2
TGTGCCAGTAGTATAGTCGGCGGGGTCAACACCGGGGAGCTGTTTTTT
CASSIVGGVNTGELFF
>TRBV11-3|TRBD1|many|TRBJ2-3
TGTGCCAGCAGCTCGACGGGACAGCATTCCACAGATACGCAGTATTTT
CASSSTGQHSTDTQYF
>TRBV13|NA|few|TRBJ1-1
TGTGCCAGCAGCGGAAGGAACACTGAAGCTTTCTTT
CASSGRNTEAFF
>TRBV7-2|TRBD2|few|TRBJ2-5
TGTGCCAGCAGCCCGCCGAATAGCGGGGGAGAGACCCAGTACTTC
CASSPPNSGGETQYF
>TRBV6-2/TRBV6-3|NA|NA|TRBJ2-7
TGTGCCAGCAGTCTTAAAGGCATCAAGCAGTACTTC
CASSLKGIKQYF
>TRBV19|NA|few|TRBJ1-5
TGTGCCAGTAGTATAGCCTCCCGGGGCGGCAATCAGCCCCAGCATTTT
CASSIASRGGNQPQHF
>TRBV6-2/TRBV6-3|NA|many|TRBJ2-1
TGTGCCAGCAGTCGGACAGAAGAGCAGTTCTTC
CASSRTEEQFF
>TRBV9|TRBD2|NA|TRBJ2-7
TGTGCCAGCAGCGCGGGGGGACTAGCGGGGCTGCACGAGCAGTACTTC
CASSAGGLAGLHEQYF
>TRBV20-1|NA|many|TRBJ2-5
TGCAGTGCTCCCCGGGCAGGAGAAGAGACCCAGTACTTC
CSAPRAGEETQYF
>TRBV4-3|NA|many|TRBJ1-5
TGCGCCAGCAGCCAAGATTTGGCAGGGGCCAATCAGCCCCAGCATTTT
CASSQDLAGANQPQHF
>TRBV12-3/TRBV12-4|NA|many|TRBJ1-1
TGTGCCAGCAGTTTCGGGCTCAGGGACCGAAGTTGGCCTGAAGCTTTCTTT
CASSFGLRDRSWPEAFF
>TRBV20-1|NA|few|TRBJ1-2
TGCAGTGCTCCGGATTCCGGCTACACCTTC
CSAPDSGYTF
>TRBV2|NA|many|TRBJ1-3
TGTGCCAGCAGTGAAGCGCGGACGGCTGGAAACACCATATATTTT
CASSEARTAGNTIYF
>TRBV24-1|NA|few|TRBJ2-2
TGTGCCACCAGGGCCCAGGGTTTGCCCGGGGAGCTGTTTTTT
CATRAQGLPGELFF
>TRBV27|NA|many|TRBJ2-7
TGTGCCAGCAGTTTATCAGGGTCGCACTACGAGCAGTACTTC
CASSLSGSHYEQYF
>TRBV13|NA|many|TRBJ2-2
TGTGCCAGCAGCTTAGGCACCACCGGGGAGCTGTTTTTT
CASSLGTTGELFF
>TRBV20-1|TRBD2|few|TRBJ2-7
TGCAGTGCTAGCGGGGGGGCGACCTACGAGCAGTACTTC
CSASGGATYEQYF
>TRBV5-1|NA|many|TRBJ2-1
TGCGCCAGCAGCTTGGGAGGGGGACGGTCCTACAATGAGCAGTTCTTC
CASSLGGGRSYNEQFF